This T cell receptor (beta chain) originates from a study of blood T cell repertoires in COVID-19. Study as a whole: PBMCs, B-cell-depleted T cells, or T cells provided the cDNA or gDNA that made up the material.

This CDR3 contains 17 residues. The V segment lost 0 bases and the J segment 0 bases; nucleotides outside the gene matches: 5. CDR1 is SGHRS and CDR2 is YFSETQ in the germline V gene. Methods used by the authors: Estimates of nucleated cell counts were drawn from the amplification of reference gene primers. Repertoires were generated with immunoSEQ multiplex PCR, while TCRdb's copy carries only in-frame clones and drops some. From that table come the V and J calls and clone size; the DNA was used to work out D and trimming. The sample gives approximately 270,000 clones, about nine tenths of which show up once; over 4% is in the top ten.

This chain connects TRBV5-1 to TRBJ2-1; 8 nucleotides agree with TRBD2. This sequence originates from a woman younger than 45 with acute COVID-19. The sequencing input was PBMCs or T cells enriched from blood (not recorded which). CDR3 sequence: CASSLELGGGSYNEQFF. The CDR3, as DNA: TGCGCCAGCAGCTTGGAACTCGGGGGGGGCTCCTACAATGAGCAGTTCTTC.